This TCR beta chain derives from a study of shared clonotypes between healthy human individuals. There are a few counts of this clone. The identical CDR3 is also encoded by other nucleotide sequences in the sample. Trimming cost V 2 bases and J 0 bases, with 5 bases left between them. CDR1 and CDR2 (germline): SEHNR, FQNEAQ (reference sequence). The length of the CDR3 is 14 residues. DNA input for the unsorted PBMC replicate PCRs was 250 to 300 ng, 25,000 to 30,000 T cell genomes. Unsorted PBMC DNA was run through sequencing on ten immunoSEQ deep assay plates. As processed by the authors: Owing to the provision of junction-only sequences devoid of quality scores by immunoSEQ, filtering differed. Using immunoSEQ multiplex PCR, the repertoire was profiled, and TCRdb retains in-frame clones only, with some absent. V and J calls and clone size are given by that table; D and trimming were obtained from the DNA. The sample records more than 450,000 clones, 79% being singletons.

Source material: PBMCs. The chain links TRBV7-9 to TRBJ1-3; D is uncertain. This sequence originates from a woman aged 40-49 years in good health. Some clones in this sample may be carry-over from other donors' samples. CDR3 in DNA: TGTGCCAGCAGCTTAACCAGCTCTGGAAACACCATATATTTT. This translates into CASSLTSSGNTIYF.